What follows are 17 T cell receptor beta chains derived from one specimen sequenced in a study of T cell responses to AZD1222 COVID-19 vaccine. Data came from immunoSEQ multiplex PCR; TCRdb stores just in-frame clones and leaves some out. The data contain 100,000 or so clones, approximately 91% of them singletons. The input for sequencing was peripheral blood, taken 28 days after the second AZD1222 dose. These receptor sequences come from an adult who received the AZD1222 COVID-19 vaccine.

This chain connects TRBV6-4 to TRBJ1-1; 10 bases agree with TRBD1. Germline V CDR1 and CDR2: MRHNA, SNTAGT. This CDR3 spans 15 amino acids. The V and J ends lost 10 bases and 1 base, in that order; junction bases with no gene match: 9. The CDR3 nucleotides read TGTGCCACCGTTGACAGGGGGCAGGAGAACACTGAAGCTTTCTTT. This gives the protein CATVDRGQENTEAFF.

This chain uses TRBV5-6 with TRBJ2-4, with TRBD1 matching 7 bases. This CDR3 contains 15 residues. Unmatched junction bases numbered 7, after V lost 0 bases and J lost 7 bases. Germline V gene lookup returns CDR1 SGHDT and CDR2 YYEEEE. The chain's CDR3 is CASSLAHRGNNIQYF. CDR3 nucleotide sequence: TGTGCCAGCAGCTTGGCCCACAGGGGAAATAACATTCAGTACTTC.

This chain links TRBV5-4 with TRBJ1-5; no clear D. This CDR3 region has 13 residues. V gave up 1 base and J gave up 4 bases, with 6 bases separating them. Germline loops: CDR1 SGHNT, CDR2 YYREEE (reference sequence). This chain's CDR3 is CASSLSGNQPQHF. CDR3 nucleotides: TGTGCCAGCAGCTTGTCGGGGAATCAGCCCCAGCATTTT. Combining the CDR3 with reference TRBV5-4 and TRBJ1-5 gives the whole variable domain ETGVTQSPTHLIKTRGQQVTLRCSSQSGHNTVSWYQQALGQGPQFIFQYYREEENGRGNFPPRFSGLQFPNYSSELNVNALELDDSALYLCASSLSGNQPQHFGDGTRLSIL.

The chain couples TRBV7-6 to TRBJ1-6, with D tentatively TRBD1 (6 bases). Germline loops: CDR1 SGHVS, CDR2 FNYEAQ. Between the trimmed V and J ends, which lost 3 bases and 6 bases, there was a span of 15 bases. CDR3 size: 16 residues. The CDR3 loop is CASSFSGGLGNSPLHF. CDR3 nucleotides: TGTGCCAGCAGCTTTTCTGGGGGCCTTGGTAATTCACCCCTCCACTTT.

The J gene is TRBJ2-1, the V gene TRBV27; the D is unclear. The CDR3 has 15 residues. From germline, CDR1 is MNHEY and CDR2 SMNVEV (reference sequence). V lost 5 bases and J lost 2, with 13 bases in between. CDR3 loop: CASSEIPLAYNEQFF. The CDR3 DNA follows: TGTGCCAGCAGTGAGATCCCTCTGGCCTACAATGAGCAGTTCTTC.

The V and J genes are TRBV7-3 and TRBJ1-2, with unresolved D. The CDR3 runs 13 residues. Germline V gene sequence: CDR1 SGHTA, CDR2 FQGTGA. Trimming cost V 1 base and J 6 bases, with 9 bases left between them. CDR3 amino acids: CASSLNAGNGYTF. CDR3 DNA: TGTGCCAGCAGCTTAAATGCCGGTAATGGCTACACCTTC.

The V and J genes are TRBV6-5 and TRBJ1-1; the D gene is possibly TRBD1 (6 bases). V lost 7 bases and J lost 1, with 13 bases in between. The CDR3 is made up of 14 amino acids. The germline CDR1 and CDR2 sequences are MNHEY and SVGAGI. CDR3 in amino acids: CASKGEVRNTEAFF. The CDR3, as DNA: TGTGCCAGCAAGGGGGAGGTTAGGAACACTGAAGCTTTCTTT.

A remark on this clone: A read error is possible here, since a much larger clone lies one base away. CDR3 amino acids: CASSETGGYGYTF. In nucleotides, the CDR3 is TGTGCCAGCAGCGAGACAGGGGGCTATGGCTACACCTTC. The V gene is TRBV7-8, the J gene TRBJ1-2, with TRBD1 matching 9 bases. Germline V lookup: CDR1 SGHVS, CDR2 FQNEAQ. There are 13 residues in the CDR3. J lost 4 bases, V lost 5 bases, and 2 bases had no gene match.

The V and J genes are TRBV7-3 and TRBJ1-1; weak D call: TRBD1 (5 bases). Germline V CDR1 and CDR2: SGHTA, FQGTGA. This CDR3 comprises 13 residues. Trimming pared 6 bases from V and 3 bases from J, leaving 11 bases between. The CDR3 coding sequence is TGTGCCAGCAGTTACATAGGGGACACTGAAGCTTTCTTT. It is translated as CASSYIGDTEAFF.

V usage is TRBV7-8 and J usage is TRBJ2-5, with D possibly matching TRBD1 (6 bases). Germline V lookup: CDR1 SGHVS, CDR2 FQNEAQ. With 1 base removed from V and 1 base from J, the gap between germline ends came to 13 bases. The CDR3 covers 16 residues. This chain's CDR3 is CASSLVVLRGQETQYF. DNA for the CDR3: TGTGCCAGCAGCTTAGTAGTGCTCAGGGGCCAAGAGACCCAGTACTTC. The variable domain in full, completed from reference TRBV7-8 and TRBJ2-5, reads GAGVSQSPRYKVAKRGQDVALRCDPISGHVSLFWYQQALGQGPEFLTYFQNEAQLDKSGLPSDRFFAERPEGSVSTLKIQRTQQEDSAVYLCASSLVVLRGQETQYFGPGTRLLVL.

The rearrangement uses TRBV2 and TRBJ1-5; no definite D call. The CDR3 is made up of 14 amino acids. Germline loops: CDR1 SNHLY, CDR2 FYNNEI. The V and J ends lost 1 base and 11 bases respectively, with 15 bases between them. CDR3 nucleotide sequence: TGTGCCAGCAGTGAAGTCCCAGCCATTGAGGCCCAGCATTTT. Translation gives CASSEVPAIEAQHF.

The chain carries TRBV3-1 (or the pseudogene TRBV3-2) and TRBJ1-5; D might be TRBD1 (6 bases). CDR1 is LGHDT, CDR2 YNNKEL, per germline (reference sequence). Trimming took off 3 bases at V and 4 bases at J, with 7 bases between the two ends. The CDR3 has 13 residues. The chain's CDR3 is CASSQDRNQPQHF. CDR3 coding DNA: TGTGCCAGCAGCCAGGACAGAAATCAGCCCCAGCATTTT.

The chain combines TRBV30 with TRBJ1-3, with D hard to call. This CDR3 spans 13 amino acids. V was trimmed by 2 bases and J by 0 bases, leaving 5 bases between them. Germline CDR1 and CDR2: GTSNPN and SVGIG (reference sequence). CDR3 in amino acids: CAWSLLSGNTIYF. The CDR3 nucleotides read TGTGCCTGGAGTCTGCTCTCTGGAAACACCATATATTTT.

This sequence joins TRBV5-1 and TRBJ1-3; D gene ambiguous. V lost 8 bases to trimming and J lost 3 bases, with 15 bases between them. The CDR3 has 14 amino acids. Germline assignment: CDR1 SGHRS and CDR2 YFSETQ. The CDR3 sequence: CASSEGGVGNTIYF. The CDR3 DNA reads TGCGCCAGTTCCGAGGGTGGTGTTGGAAACACCATATATTTT.

V is TRBV5-4 and J is TRBJ2-2; D unclear. Germline V lookup: CDR1 SGHNT, CDR2 YYREEE (reference sequence). Trimming took 3 bases from V and 7 from J, leaving 10 bases between them. The CDR3 has 13 amino acids. The CDR3 protein is CASSSWTNGELFF. CDR3 DNA: TGTGCCAGCAGCTCGTGGACGAACGGGGAGCTGTTTTTT.

V gene TRBV11-2 combines with J gene TRBJ2-6; D unclear. The germline V gene encodes CDR1 SGHAT and CDR2 FQNNGV. Trimming pared 2 bases from V and 2 bases from J, leaving 7 bases between. This CDR3 has 15 residues. The CDR3 spells CASSLSDAGANVLTF. CDR3 nucleotides: TGTGCCAGCAGCTTAAGCGATGCTGGGGCCAACGTCCTGACTTTC.

CDR3 coding DNA: TGTGCCAGCAGTCCGACAGGGTTAGGTTCACCCCTCCACTTT. Protein: CASSPTGLGSPLHF. The chain couples TRBV2 to TRBJ1-6; 7 positions match TRBD1. Germline values: CDR1 SNHLY, CDR2 FYNNEI. The CDR3 is made up of 14 amino acids. Trimming removed 5 bases from V and 9 bases from J; junction bases left unmatched: 7.